This T cell receptor (beta chain) stems from a study of T cells after posttransplantation cyclophosphamide. The germline V gene has CDR1 SGHAT and CDR2 FQNNGV. This CDR3 has 18 residues. The J segment lost 0 bases and the V segment lost 2 bases, leaving 10 bases of the junction unmatched. Cyclophosphamide on days +3 and +4 followed busulfan-fludarabine conditioning and a marrow graft. The protocol was immunoSEQ multiplex PCR, while the TCRdb copy is restricted to in-frame clones and leaves out a portion. The sample has fewer than 45,000 clones, roughly 78% seen once. The sequences come from CD4+ T cells sorted from blood, collected roughly 1,900 days after a stem cell transplant with posttransplant cyclophosphamide. The chain combines TRBV11-2 with TRBJ1-1, with 9 nucleotides matching TRBD1. The source of this sequence is a female patient between 35 and 55 years old who received an allogeneic stem cell transplant from a related donor, was CMV-positive, and had no GVHD. Part of the T cell pool may stem from the graft donor. The CDR3 region has the DNA TGTGCCAGCAGCTTAACAGGAGGGACAGGGTTGATGAACACTGAAGCTTTCTTT. Translating it yields CASSLTGGTGLMNTEAFF.